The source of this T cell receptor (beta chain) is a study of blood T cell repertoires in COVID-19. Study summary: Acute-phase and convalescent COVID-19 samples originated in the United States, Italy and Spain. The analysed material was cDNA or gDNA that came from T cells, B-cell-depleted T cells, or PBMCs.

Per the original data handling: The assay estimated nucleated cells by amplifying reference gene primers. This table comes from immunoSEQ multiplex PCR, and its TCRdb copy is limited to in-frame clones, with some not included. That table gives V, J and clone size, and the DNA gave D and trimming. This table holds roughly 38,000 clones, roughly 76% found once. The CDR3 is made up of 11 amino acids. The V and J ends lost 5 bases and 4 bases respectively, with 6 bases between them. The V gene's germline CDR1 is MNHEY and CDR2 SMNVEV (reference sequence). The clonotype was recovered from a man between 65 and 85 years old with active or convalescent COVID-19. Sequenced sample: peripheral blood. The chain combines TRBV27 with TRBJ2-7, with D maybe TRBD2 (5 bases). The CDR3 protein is CASSRGYEQYF. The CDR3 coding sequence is TGTGCCAGCAGTAGAGGGTACGAGCAGTACTTC.